This T cell receptor (beta chain) was identified in a study of T cell responses to AZD1222 COVID-19 vaccine. Study-wide findings and caveats: Sampling that yielded the repertoires occurred only after the peak T cell response. The study identified only 6 or 7 AZD1222 recipients as seropositive at baseline. Females outnumbered males among donors, who were mostly white British; clonal diversity was possibly underestimated.

Points on this clone: The antigen is not known.

TCRdb keeps only in-frame clones here, not all; method: immunoSEQ multiplex PCR. The top ten hold 6.5% to 8% of the sample, which has around 100,000 clones, roughly 91% seen once. CDR3 length equals 14 residues. Germline V gene data show CDR1 as MNHEY and CDR2 as SVGAGI. V trimming: 6 bases; J trimming: 3 bases; junction bases outside the gene matches: 7. V usage is TRBV6-5 and J usage is TRBJ2-7; TRBD2 agrees at 8 bases. Source: peripheral blood, taken on day 0 of AZD1222 vaccination. This TCR derives from an adult in good health. The CDR3 spells CASRPSGPGYEQYF. As DNA, the CDR3 is TGTGCCAGCAGACCTAGCGGGCCCGGCTACGAGCAGTACTTC.